The 26 T cell receptor beta chains below were found in one sample sequenced in a study of blood T cell repertoires in COVID-19. Produced via immunoSEQ multiplex PCR; TCRdb's table is partial and in-frame only. The sample records roughly 300,000 clones, 89% being singletons. Sequenced: peripheral blood. These receptors all come from a young man who had recovered from COVID-19.

This chain links TRBV5-1 with TRBJ1-2; 11 bases map to TRBD1. The CDR3 spans 16 residues. V was pared by 0 bases and J by 3 bases, with 4 bases of the junction left unmatched. The V gene's germline CDR1 is SGHRS and CDR2 YFSETQ. CDR3 sequence: CASSLAPGQGDYGYTF. The CDR3 DNA reads as TGCGCCAGCAGCTTGGCTCCGGGACAGGGGGACTATGGCTACACCTTC.

The V and J genes are TRBV11-2 and TRBJ1-2, with 7 bases matching TRBD1. Germline CDR1 and CDR2: SGHAT and FQNNGV. V lost 5 bases, J lost 2 bases, and 8 bases stayed unmatched. The CDR3 is 15 residues long. The CDR3 sequence is CASSTRQGLNYGYTF. As DNA, the CDR3 is TGTGCCAGCAGCACAAGACAGGGTTTAAACTATGGCTACACCTTC.

The chain carries TRBV29-1 and TRBJ1-3; D is possibly TRBD1 (6 bases). Trimming removed 6 bases from V and 2 bases from J, with 14 bases in between. The CDR3 loop spans 14 amino acids. Looked up from germline, CDR1 is SQVTM and CDR2 is ANQGSEA. CDR3: CSVQGSGTGNTIYF. The CDR3, as DNA: TGCAGCGTCCAGGGGTCGGGCACTGGAAACACCATATATTTT.

V and J are TRBV27 and TRBJ2-7, with 7 positions matching TRBD1. In germline, CDR1 is MNHEY, CDR2 SMNVEV (reference sequence). Trimming took 5 bases from V and 5 from J; bases not matched to a gene: 3. The CDR3 is 12 amino acids. CDR3 DNA: TGTGCCAGCAGTGACAGGGTCGACGAGCAGTACTTC. Its translation: CASSDRVDEQYF.

This chain connects TRBV5-1 to TRBJ2-3, with a tentative D call TRBD2 (5 bases). Germline CDR1 is SGHRS and CDR2 is YFSETQ. V dropped 0 bases and J dropped 6 bases, with 8 bases sitting between them. The CDR3 is made up of 13 amino acids. CDR3 loop: CASSLAGSDTQYF. The CDR3 DNA reads as TGCGCCAGCAGCTTGGCGGGATCGGATACGCAGTATTTT.

This chain links TRBV19 with TRBJ2-1; 9 bases are a match to TRBD1. The germline gives CDR1 LNHDA, CDR2 SQIVND (reference sequence). CDR3 size: 14 residues. The V gene end was trimmed by 5 bases and the J gene end by 6 bases; junction bases not matched to a gene: 5. Here the CDR3 reads CASSYGTGTNEQFF. The CDR3 DNA sequence: TGTGCCAGTAGTTACGGGACAGGGACCAATGAGCAGTTCTTC.

The V and J genes are TRBV27 and TRBJ2-1; D might be TRBD2 (6 bases). V gave up 6 bases and J gave up 7 bases, with 19 bases separating them. CDR3 length: 15 amino acids. The germline CDR1 and CDR2 sequences are MNHEY and SMNVEV (reference sequence). Here the CDR3 reads CASRPPTGVVNEQFF. CDR3 nucleotide sequence: TGTGCCAGCAGACCCCCAACGGGGGTGGTTAATGAGCAGTTCTTC.

The chain couples TRBV30 to TRBJ2-3, with 10 bases identical to TRBD2. J lost 7 bases, V lost 4 bases, and 8 bases had no gene match. Germline-derived CDR1 and CDR2 are GTSNPN and SVGIG (reference sequence). The CDR3 consists of 14 residues. CDR3 sequence reads: CAWKKASGSNTQYF. The CDR3 DNA sequence: TGTGCCTGGAAGAAGGCTAGCGGGAGTAATACGCAGTATTTT.

This chain uses TRBV7-8 with TRBJ1-4; unclear D gene. V was clipped by 1 base and J by 0 bases, with 6 bases between them. The CDR3 covers 15 residues. Per germline, CDR1 SGHVS and CDR2 FQNEAQ. CDR3 bases: TGTGCCAGCAGCTTAGGGCCCACAACTAATGAAAAACTGTTTTTT. This codes for CASSLGPTTNEKLFF.

This clone is a singleton in its sample. The J gene is TRBJ2-5, the V gene TRBV11-2; weak D call: TRBD2 (5 bases). Germline V gene lookup returns CDR1 SGHAT and CDR2 FQNNGV. V lost 4 bases and J lost 1, with 10 bases in between. CDR3 length: 14 residues. The CDR3 bases are TGTGCCAGCAGCTCGGGGTACCTCCAAGAGACCCAGTACTTC. Its translation is CASSSGYLQETQYF.

The chain has TRBV29-1 and TRBJ2-1; 8 bases agree with TRBD2. V trimming: 3 bases; J trimming: 8 bases; junction bases outside the gene matches: 12. Germline CDR1 is SQVTM and CDR2 is ANQGSEA. The CDR3 is 15 amino acids. DNA of the CDR3: TGCAGCGTTGATAAACGGGAGGGGGTGAACGATGAGCAGTTCTTC. As protein: CSVDKREGVNDEQFF.

The CDR3 loop is CASSVSGGAPGELFF. The CDR3 DNA reads TGTGCCAGCAGCGTCAGCGGGGGGGCTCCCGGGGAGCTGTTTTTT. The J gene is TRBJ2-2, the V gene TRBV7-2; 10 bases are shared with TRBD2. The V gene end was trimmed by 5 bases and the J gene end by 6 bases; junction bases not matched to a gene: 6. Germline CDR1 reads SGHTA; CDR2 reads FQGNSA. The CDR3 has 15 amino acids.

The gene calls are TRBV27 and TRBJ1-1; 8 bases match TRBD1. Trimming cost V 0 bases and J 3 bases; bases outside gene matches: 6. The germline CDR1 and CDR2 sequences are MNHEY and SMNVEV (reference sequence). This CDR3 spans 16 amino acids. CDR3 sequence reads: CASSLSKAGGYTEAFF. CDR3 DNA sequence: TGTGCCAGCAGTTTATCCAAGGCAGGGGGCTACACTGAAGCTTTCTTT.

The chain combines TRBV18 with TRBJ2-3; 10 bases line up with TRBD2. Germline V gene data show CDR1 as KGHSH and CDR2 as LQKENI. J lost 3 bases, V lost 5 bases, and 11 bases had no gene match. CDR3 length: 17 amino acids. Here the CDR3 reads CASSSLPASGGTDTQYF. CDR3 sequence (DNA): TGTGCCAGCTCATCACTGCCGGCTAGCGGGGGTACAGATACGCAGTATTTT.

This chain links TRBV6-5 with TRBJ1-2; weak D call: TRBD1 (5 bases). The CDR3 spans 13 residues. Germline CDR1 is MNHEY and CDR2 is SVGAGI. V lost 4 bases and J lost 10, with 16 bases in between. CDR3 coding DNA: TGTGCCAGCAGTTTTCGATTAGGGGCCCACTACACCTTC. Translating it yields CASSFRLGAHYTF.

This chain connects TRBV6-1 to TRBJ1-4; D remains unclear. The ends were cut back, 1 base at V and 8 bases at J, with 11 bases in the middle. Germline CDR1 reads MNHNS; CDR2 reads SASEGT. The CDR3 spans 14 residues. Here the CDR3 DNA reads TGTGCCAGCAGTGAAGGAGGGTCCCGGGAAAAACTGTTTTTT. This translates into CASSEGGSREKLFF.

The chain carries TRBV5-4 and TRBJ2-3; perhaps TRBD2 as D (6 bases). Germline loops: CDR1 SGHNT, CDR2 YYREEE (reference sequence). V was cut by 1 base and J by 2 bases, with 11 bases left in between. This CDR3 contains 15 residues. CDR3 loop: CASSLSGVYTDTQYF. Here the CDR3 DNA reads TGTGCCAGCAGCTTGTCGGGGGTGTACACAGATACGCAGTATTTT.

This chain connects TRBV7-2 to TRBJ2-7, with TRBD2 matching 12 bases. From germline, CDR1 is SGHTA and CDR2 FQGNSA. V lost 1 base and J lost 1; bases outside the gene matches: 8. The CDR3 is 18 amino acids. CDR3 region: CASSLVPLAGGLSYEQYF. CDR3 nucleotides: TGTGCCAGCAGCTTAGTCCCACTAGCGGGAGGCTTGTCCTACGAGCAGTACTTC.

The chain uses TRBV27 and TRBJ2-1, with D possibly being TRBD2 (6 bases). The CDR3 runs 15 residues. V shed 1 base and J shed 5 bases, with 12 bases lying between them. Germline CDR1 is MNHEY and CDR2 is SMNVEV (reference sequence). CDR3: CASSLWQGLNNEQFF. In DNA, the CDR3 is TGTGCCAGCAGTTTATGGCAGGGACTCAACAATGAGCAGTTCTTC.

This clone was seen a single time. V gene TRBV18 combines with J gene TRBJ2-7, with D perhaps TRBD1 (5 bases). This CDR3 is 14 amino acids long. CDR1 is KGHSH and CDR2 is LQKENI in the germline V gene. Trimming stripped 1 base from V and 2 bases from J, with 9 bases between. The chain's CDR3 is CASSPQGLTYEQYF. The CDR3 region has the DNA TGTGCCAGCTCACCACAGGGGCTGACCTACGAGCAGTACTTC.

Concerning this clone: Other DNA sequences in this specimen translate into the identical CDR3. The rearrangement joins TRBV4-1 to TRBJ2-7; 9 nucleotides match TRBD1. V lost 3 bases to trimming and J lost 2 bases; unmatched junction nucleotides: 2. CDR1 is MGHRA and CDR2 is YSYEKL in the germline V gene. The CDR3 extends over 14 amino acids. This CDR3 reads CASSQGQGAYEQYF. The CDR3 DNA sequence: TGCGCCAGCAGCCAGGGACAGGGAGCCTACGAGCAGTACTTC.

The chain carries TRBV6-5 and TRBJ1-1, with 9 bases lining up with TRBD1. CDR1 and CDR2 (germline): MNHEY, SVGAGI. This CDR3 is 14 amino acids long. With V trimmed by 6 bases and J by 1 base, 3 bases remained unmatched. The CDR3 sequence: CASSRDRENTEAFF. The CDR3 DNA reads TGTGCCAGCAGCCGGGACAGGGAGAACACTGAAGCTTTCTTT.

To note about this clone: The sample holds other DNA sequences that translate to the same CDR3. The V and J genes are TRBV18 and TRBJ2-1; a possible D gene is TRBD1 (5 bases). CDR1 and CDR2 (germline): KGHSH, LQKENI. This CDR3 has 16 amino acids. The germline V and J ends were trimmed by 3 bases and 0 bases, with 12 bases remaining between them. The CDR3 DNA reads as TGTGCCAGCTCACCCCTGGGGCAGAGCTCCTACAATGAGCAGTTCTTC. Amino acids: CASSPLGQSSYNEQFF.

V gene TRBV11-2 combines with J gene TRBJ1-1, with TRBD1 matching over 11 bases. This CDR3 contains 13 residues. The V gene end was trimmed by 7 bases and the J gene end by 7 bases; junction bases not matched to a gene: 5. Germline values: CDR1 SGHAT, CDR2 FQNNGV. Here the CDR3 DNA reads TGTGCCAGCATCGGACAGGGGGCAAGTGAAGCTTTCTTT. It codes for CASIGQGASEAFF.

The V call is TRBV27, the J call TRBJ2-7; perhaps TRBD1 as D (5 bases). Germline loops: CDR1 MNHEY, CDR2 SMNVEV (reference sequence). The CDR3 runs 14 residues. The V end was cut by 3 bases, the J end by 1 base, with 10 bases between. CDR3 residues: CASSFSDSSYEQYF. DNA of the CDR3: TGTGCCAGCAGTTTCTCTGACAGTTCCTACGAGCAGTACTTC.

This clone was recorded once. The genes are TRBV11-2 and TRBJ1-1; 7 bases map to TRBD1. Germline values: CDR1 SGHAT, CDR2 FQNNGV. Trimming removed 7 bases from V and 6 bases from J; junction bases left unmatched: 11. This CDR3 is built from 14 residues. The CDR3 loop reads CASMGQSNTAEAFF. Written as DNA, the CDR3 is TGTGCCAGCATGGGACAGAGCAACACCGCTGAAGCTTTCTTT.